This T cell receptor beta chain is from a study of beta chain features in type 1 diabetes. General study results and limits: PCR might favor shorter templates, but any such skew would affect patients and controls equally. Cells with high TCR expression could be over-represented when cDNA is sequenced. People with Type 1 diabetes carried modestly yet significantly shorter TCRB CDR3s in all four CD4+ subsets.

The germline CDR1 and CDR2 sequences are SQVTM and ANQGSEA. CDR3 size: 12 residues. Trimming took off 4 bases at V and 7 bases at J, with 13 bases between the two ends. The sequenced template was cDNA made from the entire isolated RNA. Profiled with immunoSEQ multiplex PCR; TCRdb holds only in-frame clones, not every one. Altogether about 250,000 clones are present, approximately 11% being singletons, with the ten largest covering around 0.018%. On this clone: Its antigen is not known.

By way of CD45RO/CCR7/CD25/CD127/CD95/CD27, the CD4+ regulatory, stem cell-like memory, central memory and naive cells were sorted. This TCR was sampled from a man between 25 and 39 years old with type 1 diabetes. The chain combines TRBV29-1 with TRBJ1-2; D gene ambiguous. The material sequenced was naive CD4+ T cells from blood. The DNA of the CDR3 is TGCAGCGTTGGTGCAGGAGGACGTGGCTACACCTTC. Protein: CSVGAGGRGYTF.